The 28 T cell receptor beta chains given below trace back to one sample, sequenced in a study of blood T cell repertoires in COVID-19. Clones were sequenced by immunoSEQ multiplex PCR, and TCRdb holds only the in-frame ones, with some missing. In the table there are about 39,000 clones, approximately 85% of which are singletons. Sequences were obtained from peripheral blood. These receptors were obtained from a human donor in a cohort sampled during active COVID-19.

The rearrangement joins TRBV6-4 to TRBJ2-3; TRBD1 might be the D (6 bases). Germline V lookup: CDR1 MRHNA, CDR2 SNTAGT. The ends were cut back, 0 bases at V and 0 bases at J, with 10 bases in the middle. CDR3 size: 16 residues. The CDR3 spells CASSDSAGESTDTQYF. The DNA for the CDR3 is TGTGCCAGCAGTGACTCGGCAGGGGAGAGCACAGATACGCAGTATTTT.

This clone has a single count. The V and J genes are TRBV6-6 and TRBJ1-3, with D hard to call. The germline V and J ends were trimmed by 5 bases and 0 bases, with 8 bases remaining between them. CDR1 is MNHNY, CDR2 SVGAGI, per germline (reference sequence). The CDR3 extends over 14 amino acids. The CDR3 DNA follows: TGTGCCAGCAGTAAGACAAGCTCTGGAAACACCATATATTTT. Protein product: CASSKTSSGNTIYF.

The V call is TRBV24-1, the J call TRBJ2-3, with no clear D. This CDR3 is built from 13 residues. Germline-derived CDR1 and CDR2 are KGHDR and SFDVKD. Trimming took 4 bases from V and 5 from J, leaving 9 bases between them. This chain's CDR3 is CATSERYRDTQYF. The DNA of the CDR3 is TGTGCCACCAGTGAGCGATACAGAGATACGCAGTATTTT.

The rearrangement uses TRBV20-1 and TRBJ1-2; D call uncertain. Germline assignment: CDR1 DFQATT and CDR2 SNEGSKA (reference sequence). The V and J ends lost 3 bases and 7 bases respectively, with 15 bases between them. The CDR3 consists of 13 residues. In nucleotides, the CDR3 is TGCAGTGCTAGTCCTAGAACGGGTTCTGGCTACACCTTC. Its translation is CSASPRTGSGYTF.

CDR3 in amino acids: CASSEVPVRHFF. CDR3 nucleotides: TGTGCCAGCAGTGAAGTGCCGGTAAGACATTTCTTT. J is TRBJ1-1 and V is TRBV6-1; D not certain. The V gene's germline CDR1 is MNHNS and CDR2 SASEGT. Trimming took off 1 base at V and 13 bases at J, with 13 bases between the two ends. This CDR3 spans 12 amino acids.

The J gene is TRBJ2-3, the V gene TRBV5-1; TRBD1 matches at 10 bases. The junction had 5 bases not matched to a gene; V was cut back by 2 bases and J by 2 bases. Looked up from germline, CDR1 is SGHRS and CDR2 is YFSETQ. This CDR3 has 16 amino acids. The CDR3 bases are TGCGCCAGCAGCTTCTCCGGGACAGGGGCCACAGATACGCAGTATTTT. Translated: CASSFSGTGATDTQYF.

The J gene is TRBJ1-5, the V gene TRBV5-8, with TRBD1 matching 7 bases. Germline V gene sequence: CDR1 SGHTS, CDR2 YDEGEE. The CDR3 has 15 amino acids. Trimming cost V 4 bases and J 4 bases; bases outside gene matches: 8. CDR3 amino acids: CASSRTGTENQPQHF. CDR3 DNA: TGTGCCAGCAGCCGGACCGGGACAGAGAATCAGCCCCAGCATTTT.

CDR3 protein: CASRQDRGRYEQYF. The CDR3 DNA reads as TGTGCCAGCAGACAAGACAGGGGGCGTTACGAGCAGTACTTC. The J gene is TRBJ2-7, the V gene TRBV5-5, with 10 bases identical to TRBD1. Germline CDR1 is SGHKS and CDR2 is YYEKEE (reference sequence). V shed 5 bases, J shed 4 bases, and the junction held 6 bases outside the gene matches. The CDR3 spans 14 residues.

The chain couples TRBV3-1 (or the pseudogene TRBV3-2) to TRBJ2-7; D unresolved. This CDR3 has 12 residues. The V gene lost 2 bases and the J gene lost 5 bases, with 7 bases spanning the gap. The germline gives CDR1 LGHDT, CDR2 YNNKEL (reference sequence). Here the CDR3 DNA reads TGTGCCAGCAGCCAAACGGGTAACGAGCAGTACTTC. Translated, it gives CASSQTGNEQYF.

The chain uses TRBV19 and TRBJ2-6; the D gene is possibly TRBD2 (6 bases). In germline, CDR1 is LNHDA, CDR2 SQIVND (reference sequence). V lost 8 bases to trimming and J lost 0 bases, with 8 bases between them. The CDR3 runs to 14 residues. The CDR3 bases are TGTGCCAGTGGGGGGTTCTCTGGGGCCAACGTCCTGACTTTC. This codes for CASGGFSGANVLTF.

This clone was counted between two and nine times. At one of its ends the junction is not consistent with the germline gene, which may arise from a read error. This chain joins TRBV7-9 and TRBJ1-5; no definite D call. In germline, CDR1 is SEHNR, CDR2 FQNEAQ (reference sequence). The CDR3 has 13 amino acids. Written as DNA, the CDR3 is TGTGCCAGCAGCTTAGGTAGCGATCAGCCCCAGCATTTT. It encodes CASSLGSDQPQHF. Combining the CDR3 with reference TRBV7-9 and TRBJ1-5 gives the whole variable domain DTGVSQNPRHKITKRGQNVTFRCDPISEHNRLYWYRQTLGQGPEFLTYFQNEAQLEKSRLLSDRFSAERPKGSFSTLEIQRTEQGDSAMYLCASSLGSDQPQHFGDGTRLSIL.

The rearrangement joins TRBV27 to TRBJ1-1; D possibly corresponds to TRBD1 (5 bases). The CDR3 extends over 15 amino acids. The V gene's germline CDR1 is MNHEY and CDR2 SMNVEV (reference sequence). The V and J ends lost 5 bases and 0 bases respectively, with 13 bases between them. CDR3 DNA: TGTGCCAGCAGTCTCGCGGGACGGATGAACACTGAAGCTTTCTTT. Translation gives CASSLAGRMNTEAFF.

The rearrangement links TRBV19 to TRBJ2-1, with 11 bases that match TRBD2. V was clipped by 7 bases and J by 13 bases; unmatched bases: 12. Germline V lookup: CDR1 LNHDA, CDR2 SQIVND (reference sequence). This CDR3 contains 14 residues. The DNA for the CDR3 is TGTGCCAGTACTGCTAGCGGGGGGCGGCTGGGACAGTTCTTC. This sequence encodes CASTASGGRLGQFF. The full variable domain, its missing parts supplied by reference TRBV19 and TRBJ2-1, is DGGITQSPKYLFRKEGQNVTLSCEQNLNHDAMYWYRQDPGQGLRLIYYSQIVNDFQKGDIAEGYSVSREKKESFPLTVTSAQKNPTAFYLCASTASGGRLGQFFGPGTRLTVL.

This rearrangement joins TRBV4-3 to TRBJ2-3; 8 bases map to TRBD1. The CDR3 consists of 15 residues. Germline V gene sequence: CDR1 LGHNA, CDR2 YSLEER. V shed 6 bases and J 4 bases; nucleotides not matched to a gene: 9. CDR3 protein: CASSRQGTEADTQYF. Written as DNA, the CDR3 is TGCGCCAGCAGTCGACAGGGGACCGAGGCAGATACGCAGTATTTT.

V and J are TRBV18 and TRBJ1-2, with unresolved D. CDR3 length: 13 amino acids. Trimming took 3 bases from V and 6 from J, leaving 11 bases between them. The germline V gene encodes CDR1 KGHSH and CDR2 LQKENI. The DNA for the CDR3 is TGTGCCAGCTCACCTGTAGAACGCGATGGCTACACCTTC. Its translation: CASSPVERDGYTF. The full variable domain, completed using reference TRBV18 and TRBJ1-2, is NAGVMQNPRHLVRRRGQEARLRCSPMKGHSHVYWYRQLPEEGLKFMVYLQKENIIDESGMPKERFSAEFPKEGPSILRIQQVVRGDSAAYFCASSPVERDGYTFGSGTRLTVV.

The chain recombines TRBV23-1 with TRBJ1-2, with D maybe TRBD1 (6 bases). TRBV23-1 falls under the ORF class, with uncertain function. Trimming stripped 5 bases from V and 3 bases from J, with 16 bases between. This CDR3 is built from 15 residues. In DNA, the CDR3 is TGCGCCAGCAGTTTACAGGGTTTAGGGGACTATGGCTACACCTTC. Translating it yields CASSLQGLGDYGYTF.

The chain employs TRBV6-5 and TRBJ2-3, with D possibly TRBD1 on 5 matching bases. This CDR3 spans 13 amino acids. V was shortened by 6 bases and J by 1 base, with 8 bases between the two germline ends. CDR1 is MNHEY, CDR2 SVGAGI, per germline. The CDR3 nucleotides are TGTGCCAGCAGAACGACAGGCACAGATACGCAGTATTTT. This sequence encodes CASRTTGTDTQYF.

This chain joins TRBV2 and TRBJ2-2; 9 bases line up with TRBD1. The V gene end was trimmed by 7 bases and the J gene end by 6 bases; junction bases not matched to a gene: 6. This CDR3 region has 14 residues. Germline CDR1 and CDR2: SNHLY and FYNNEI. This CDR3 reads CASNPTGGAGELFF. CDR3 coding DNA: TGTGCCAGCAATCCAACAGGGGGCGCCGGGGAGCTGTTTTTT.

The chain recombines TRBV2 with TRBJ2-5, with no clear D. CDR3 length: 13 residues. The ends were cut back, 4 bases at V and 6 bases at J, with 12 bases in the middle. Germline V gives CDR1 SNHLY, CDR2 FYNNEI. CDR3 nucleotides: TGTGCCAGCAGTGCCAACCCGACTCAGACCCAGTACTTC. This codes for CASSANPTQTQYF.

The CDR3 here is CASSQVPRPNNEQFF. The CDR3 nucleotides are TGCGCCAGCAGCCAAGTACCTAGGCCCAACAATGAGCAGTTCTTC. The chain recombines TRBV4-3 with TRBJ2-1; no definite D call. Germline V gives CDR1 LGHNA, CDR2 YSLEER. V dropped 1 base and J dropped 5 bases, with 12 bases sitting between them. The CDR3 contains 15 residues.

This clone came up once. The V gene is TRBV6-1, the J gene TRBJ1-1; D is perhaps TRBD1 (6 bases). Germline CDR1 MNHNS, CDR2 SASEGT. CDR3 length: 16 amino acids. V lost 4 bases to trimming and J lost 1 base, with 16 bases between them. CDR3 nucleotides: TGTGCCAGCAGTGCTAAATCCGGGACACGGAACACTGAAGCTTTCTTT. This sequence encodes CASSAKSGTRNTEAFF.

The chain combines TRBV19 with TRBJ2-7; TRBD1 agrees at 8 bases. Germline CDR1 LNHDA, CDR2 SQIVND (reference sequence). V gave up 4 bases and J gave up 1 base; unmatched junction bases: 6. This CDR3 spans 15 amino acids. CDR3 coding DNA: TGTGCCAGTAGTACATCAGGGGGCGCATCCTACGAGCAGTACTTC. Its protein product is CASSTSGGASYEQYF.

This clone was observed a handful of times. The chain carries TRBV5-1 and TRBJ2-7; perhaps TRBD1 as D (6 bases). The CDR3 totals 16 residues. CDR1 SGHRS and CDR2 YFSETQ come from the germline V gene. Trimming left V 3 bases short and J 6 bases short, with 22 bases between. CDR3 loop: CASSSPPRGTGFEQYF. CDR3 DNA: TGCGCCAGCAGCTCGCCACCTAGGGGGACGGGGTTCGAGCAGTACTTC.

The V gene is TRBV6-1, the J gene TRBJ2-5; D ambiguous. The CDR3 contains 13 residues. The germline gives CDR1 MNHNS, CDR2 SASEGT. V was pared by 1 base and J by 1 base, with 4 bases between. CDR3 nucleotide sequence: TGTGCCAGCAGTGAAGGTCTCCAAGAGACCCAGTACTTC. This gives the protein CASSEGLQETQYF.

CDR3 amino acids: CASSQWDRGQHGELFF. In nucleotides, the CDR3 is TGTGCCAGCAGCCAATGGGACAGGGGTCAGCACGGGGAGCTGTTTTTT. The genes are TRBV3-1 (or the pseudogene TRBV3-2) and TRBJ2-2; 10 bases are shared with TRBD1. V was clipped by 2 bases and J by 7 bases; unmatched bases: 7. Germline lookup yields CDR1 LGHDT and CDR2 YNNKEL (reference sequence). This CDR3 has 16 amino acids.

The chain has TRBV29-1 and TRBJ2-2; the match to TRBD1 covers 8 bases. CDR1 and CDR2 from the germline V gene are SQVTM and ANQGSEA. V was pared by 5 bases and J by 6 bases, with 11 bases of the junction left unmatched. The CDR3 consists of 15 residues. The CDR3 region has the DNA TGCAGCGTTAAAGCTCCGGGACAGGCGTCCGGGGAGCTGTTTTTT. Its protein product is CSVKAPGQASGELFF.

The V gene is TRBV18, the J gene TRBJ1-1; 8 bases agree with TRBD1. Per the germline V gene, CDR1 is KGHSH and CDR2 is LQKENI. The CDR3 sequence is 13 residues long. The J segment lost 2 bases and the V segment lost 8 bases, leaving 4 bases of the junction unmatched. CDR3: CASTQGVNTEAFF. In DNA form, the CDR3 reads TGTGCCAGCACACAGGGGGTAAACACTGAAGCTTTCTTT.

Here the CDR3 DNA reads TGTGCCAGCAGTCCCCTCCTAGCGGGTCAAGAGACCCAGTACTTC. Amino acids: CASSPLLAGQETQYF. This chain links TRBV2 with TRBJ2-5; 8 positions agree with TRBD2. This CDR3 region has 15 residues. The V segment lost 5 bases and the J segment 2 bases; nucleotides outside the gene matches: 7. The germline CDR1 and CDR2 sequences are SNHLY and FYNNEI.